The present T cell receptor (beta chain) was sequenced within a study of post-analysis software for immune sequencing data. The germline V and J ends were trimmed by 6 bases and 6 bases, with 16 bases remaining between them. This CDR3 has 13 amino acids. Germline V CDR1 and CDR2: DFQATT, SNEGSKA (reference sequence). In this sample, this clonotype turned up a few times. Its specificity is not known. Study observations and caveats: Relative to controls, patients with multiple sclerosis showed significantly lower normalized Chao1 diversity. TRBV5-6, TRBV5-1 and TRBV20-1 belonged to a set of roughly five TRBV segments that were more frequent in patients than controls.

Unique molecular identifiers were carried by the TCR beta cDNA libraries. The authors obtained some 500,000 cDNA molecules from around 1 to 9.1 million T cells. TCRdb analysed the PCR reads with MiXCR anew, one entry per CDR3 protein. The sample contains more than 450,000 distinct CDR3 sequences, roughly 40% of which appear only once. The rearrangement uses TRBV20-1 and TRBJ2-3; D could derive from TRBD1 or TRBD2 (5 bases each). Sequencing was performed on blood. This clonotype was sampled from a girl aged 10 to 17 with multiple sclerosis. The DNA for the CDR3 is TGCAGTGCCCCGGGACGGCTAGGGGATACGCAGTATTTT. Translation gives CSAPGRLGDTQYF.